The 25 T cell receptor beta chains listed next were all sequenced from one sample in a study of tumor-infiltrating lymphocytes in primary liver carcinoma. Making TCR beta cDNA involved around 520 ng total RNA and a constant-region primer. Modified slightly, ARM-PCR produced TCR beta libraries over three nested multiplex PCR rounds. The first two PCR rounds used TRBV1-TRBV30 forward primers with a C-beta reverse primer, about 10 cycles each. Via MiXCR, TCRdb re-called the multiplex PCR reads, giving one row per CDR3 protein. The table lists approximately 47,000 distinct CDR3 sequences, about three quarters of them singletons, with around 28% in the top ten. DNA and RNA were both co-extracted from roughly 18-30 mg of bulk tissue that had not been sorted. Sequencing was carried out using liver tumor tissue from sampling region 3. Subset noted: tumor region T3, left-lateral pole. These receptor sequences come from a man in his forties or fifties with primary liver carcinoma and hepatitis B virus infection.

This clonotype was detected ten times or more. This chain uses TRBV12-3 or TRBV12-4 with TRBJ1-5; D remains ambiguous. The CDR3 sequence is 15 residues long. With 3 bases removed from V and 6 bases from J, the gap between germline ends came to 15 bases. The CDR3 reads CASSFRGPWGQPQHF. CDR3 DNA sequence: TGTGCCAGCAGTTTTCGAGGGCCCTGGGGTCAGCCCCAGCATTTT.

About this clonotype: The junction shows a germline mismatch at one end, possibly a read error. Here the CDR3 reads CTSRMVAGASGELFF. The CDR3 nucleotides read TGTACCAGCAGGATGGTAGCGGGAGCATCAGGGGAGCTGTTTTTT. The gene calls are TRBV11-2 and TRBJ2-2; TRBD2 aligns across 9 bases. Germline CDR1 SGHAT, CDR2 FQNNGV. The CDR3 extends over 15 amino acids.

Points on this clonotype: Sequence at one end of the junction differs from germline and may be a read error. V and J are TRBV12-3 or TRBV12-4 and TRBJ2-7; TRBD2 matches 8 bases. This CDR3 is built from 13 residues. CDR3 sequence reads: CASSLREAYGQHF. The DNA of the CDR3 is TGTGCCAGCAGCTTGCGGGAGGCCTACGGGCAGCACTTC.

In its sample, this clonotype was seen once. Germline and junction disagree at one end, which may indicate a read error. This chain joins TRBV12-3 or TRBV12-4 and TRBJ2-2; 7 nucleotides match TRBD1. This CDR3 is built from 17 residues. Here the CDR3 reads CASNPTLRGLRTGELFF. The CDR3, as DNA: TGTGCTAGCAACCCAACTTTAAGGGGGCTAAGGACCGGGGAGCTGTTTTTT.

DNA of the CDR3: TGTGCCAGCAGCTTAGTACTAGCCGATGAGCAGTTCTTC. This gives the protein CASSLVLADEQFF. This chain connects TRBV5-6 to TRBJ2-1; maybe TRBD2 (6 bases). V lost 2 bases and J lost 8, with 11 bases in between. The CDR3 is made up of 13 amino acids. Germline loops: CDR1 SGHDT, CDR2 YYEEEE.

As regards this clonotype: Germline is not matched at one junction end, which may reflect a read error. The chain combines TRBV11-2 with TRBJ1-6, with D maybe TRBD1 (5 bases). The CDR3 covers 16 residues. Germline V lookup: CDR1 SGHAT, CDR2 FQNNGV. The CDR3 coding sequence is TGTGCCAGTTGCTTAGGGGTCTCTGGAGAAGGTTCACCTCTCCACTTT. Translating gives CASCLGVSGEGSPLHF.

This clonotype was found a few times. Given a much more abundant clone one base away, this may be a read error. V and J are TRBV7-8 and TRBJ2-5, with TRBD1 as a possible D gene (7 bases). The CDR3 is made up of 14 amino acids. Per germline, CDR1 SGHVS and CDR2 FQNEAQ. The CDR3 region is CANSPRRGRETQYF. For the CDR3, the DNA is TGTGCCAACAGCCCCCGGAGGGGGCGAGAGACCCAGTACTTC. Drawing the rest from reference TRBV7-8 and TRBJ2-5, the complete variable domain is GAGVSQSPRYKVAKRGQDVALRCDPISGHVSLFWYQQALGQGPEFLTYFQNEAQLDKSGLPSDRFFAERPEGSVSTLKIQRTQQEDSAVYLCANSPRRGRETQYFGPGTRLLVL.

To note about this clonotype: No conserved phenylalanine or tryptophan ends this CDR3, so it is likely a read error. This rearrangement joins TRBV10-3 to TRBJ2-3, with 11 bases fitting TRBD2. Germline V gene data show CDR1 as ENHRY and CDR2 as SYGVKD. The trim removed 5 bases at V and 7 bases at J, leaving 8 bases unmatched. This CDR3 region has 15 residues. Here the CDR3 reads CAISSETSGTYTQYS. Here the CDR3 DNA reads TGTGCCATCAGTTCTGAGACTAGCGGGACCTATACGCAGTATTCT.

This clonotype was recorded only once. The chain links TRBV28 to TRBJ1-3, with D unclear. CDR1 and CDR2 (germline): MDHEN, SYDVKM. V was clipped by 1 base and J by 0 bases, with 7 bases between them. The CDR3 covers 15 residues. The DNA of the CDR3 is TGTGCCAGCAGTTTATTCCAGCCCTCTGGAAACACCATATATTTT. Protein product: CASSLFQPSGNTIYF.

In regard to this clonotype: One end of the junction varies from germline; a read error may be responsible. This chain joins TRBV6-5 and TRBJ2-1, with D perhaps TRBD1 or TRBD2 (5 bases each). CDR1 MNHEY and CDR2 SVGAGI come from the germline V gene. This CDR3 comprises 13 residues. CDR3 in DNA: TGTGCCAGCAGTACCCGGGACGTCAATGAGCAGTTCTTT. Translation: CASSTRDVNEQFF.

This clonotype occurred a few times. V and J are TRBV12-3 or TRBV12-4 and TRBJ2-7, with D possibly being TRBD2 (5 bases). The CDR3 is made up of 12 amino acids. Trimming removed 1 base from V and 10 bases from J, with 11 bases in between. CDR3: CASSLGDYGQYF. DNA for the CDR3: TGTGCCAGCAGTTTAGGCGACTACGGACAGTACTTC.

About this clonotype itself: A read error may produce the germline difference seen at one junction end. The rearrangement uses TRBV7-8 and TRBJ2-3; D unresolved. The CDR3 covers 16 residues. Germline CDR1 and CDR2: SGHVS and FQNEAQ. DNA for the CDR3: TGTACCAGCAGCCTGGGGTTGTCATTGAGCACAGATACGCAGTATTTT. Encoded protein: CTSSLGLSLSTDTQYF.

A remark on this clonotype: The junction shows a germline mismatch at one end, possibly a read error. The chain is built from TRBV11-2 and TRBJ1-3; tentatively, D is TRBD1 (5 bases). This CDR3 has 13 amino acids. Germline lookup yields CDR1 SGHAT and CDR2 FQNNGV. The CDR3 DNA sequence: TGTGTCTCAACCCAGGGAGCTGGAAACACCATATACTTT. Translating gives CVSTQGAGNTIYF.

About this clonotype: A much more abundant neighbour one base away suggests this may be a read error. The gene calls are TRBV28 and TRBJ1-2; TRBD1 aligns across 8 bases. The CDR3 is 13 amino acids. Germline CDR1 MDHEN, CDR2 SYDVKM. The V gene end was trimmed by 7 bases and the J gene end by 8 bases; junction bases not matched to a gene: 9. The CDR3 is CASNSTGGDGYTF. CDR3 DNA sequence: TGTGCCAGCAACTCCACAGGGGGAGACGGCTACACCTTC.

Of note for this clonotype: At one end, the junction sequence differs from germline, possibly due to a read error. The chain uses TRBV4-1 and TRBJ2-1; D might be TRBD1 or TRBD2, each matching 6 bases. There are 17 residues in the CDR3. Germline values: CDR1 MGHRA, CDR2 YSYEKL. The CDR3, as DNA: TGCGCCTGCAGCCACCCTCCGCGAAGGGGGGAAGGTAATGAGCAGTTCTTC. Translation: CACSHPPRRGEGNEQFF.

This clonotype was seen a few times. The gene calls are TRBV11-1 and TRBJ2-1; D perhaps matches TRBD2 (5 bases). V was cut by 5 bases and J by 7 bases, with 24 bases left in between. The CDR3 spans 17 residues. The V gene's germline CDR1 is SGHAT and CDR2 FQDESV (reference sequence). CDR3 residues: CASSPRGTGRPHNEQFF. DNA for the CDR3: TGTGCCAGCAGCCCCCGGGGAACGGGAAGGCCTCATAATGAGCAGTTCTTC.

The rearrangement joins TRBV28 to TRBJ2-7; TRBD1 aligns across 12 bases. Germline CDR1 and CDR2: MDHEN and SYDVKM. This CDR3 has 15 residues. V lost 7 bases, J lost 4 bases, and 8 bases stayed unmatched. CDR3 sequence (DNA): TGTGCCAGCAATTTTCCGGGACAGGGGGCGTACGAGCAGTACTTC. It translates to CASNFPGQGAYEQYF.

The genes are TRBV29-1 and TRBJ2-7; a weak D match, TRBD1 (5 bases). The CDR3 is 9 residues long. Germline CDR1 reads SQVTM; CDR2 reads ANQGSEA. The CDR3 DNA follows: TGCGGCCTCCGGAACAGGAAGTACTTC. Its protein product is CGLRNRKYF.

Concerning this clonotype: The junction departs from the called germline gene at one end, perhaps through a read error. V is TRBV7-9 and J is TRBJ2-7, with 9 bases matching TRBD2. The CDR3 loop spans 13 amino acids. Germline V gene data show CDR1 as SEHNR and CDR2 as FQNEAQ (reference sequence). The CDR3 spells CASSTGTSSGQYF. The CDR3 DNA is TGCGCCAGCAGCACGGGGACTAGCTCAGGGCAGTACTTC.

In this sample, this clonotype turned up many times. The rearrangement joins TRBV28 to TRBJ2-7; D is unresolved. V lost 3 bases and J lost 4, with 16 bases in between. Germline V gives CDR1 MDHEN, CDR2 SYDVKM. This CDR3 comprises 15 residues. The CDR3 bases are TGTGCCAGCAGTTTCTTGAGCTGGAAAGATTACGAGCAGTACTTC. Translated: CASSFLSWKDYEQYF.

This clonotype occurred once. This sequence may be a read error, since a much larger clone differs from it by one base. The CDR3: CASSKYRNSVNSAFF. The CDR3 coding sequence is TGTGCCAGCAGTAAATACAGGAACTCTGTCAACTCAGCTTTCTTT. V gene TRBV6-1 combines with J gene TRBJ1-1; possible D gene TRBD1, 5 bases. This CDR3 spans 15 amino acids. Between the trimmed V and J ends, which lost 5 bases and 10 bases, there was a span of 23 bases. Germline CDR1 reads MNHNS; CDR2 reads SASEGT.

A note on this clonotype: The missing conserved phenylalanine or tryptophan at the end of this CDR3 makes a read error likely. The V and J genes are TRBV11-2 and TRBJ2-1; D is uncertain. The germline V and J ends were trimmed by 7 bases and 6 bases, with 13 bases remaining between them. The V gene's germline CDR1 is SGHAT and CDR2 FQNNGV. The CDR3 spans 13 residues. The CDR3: CASNSGLGNEQFS. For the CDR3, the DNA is TGTGCCAGCAACTCAGGCCTAGGCAATGAGCAGTTCTCC.

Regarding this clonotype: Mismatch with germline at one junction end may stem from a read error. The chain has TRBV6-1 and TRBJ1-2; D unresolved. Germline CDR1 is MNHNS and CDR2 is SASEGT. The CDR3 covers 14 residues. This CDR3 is CASGGQVPNYDYTF. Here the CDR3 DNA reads TGTGCCAGCGGAGGGCAGGTTCCTAACTATGACTACACCTTT.

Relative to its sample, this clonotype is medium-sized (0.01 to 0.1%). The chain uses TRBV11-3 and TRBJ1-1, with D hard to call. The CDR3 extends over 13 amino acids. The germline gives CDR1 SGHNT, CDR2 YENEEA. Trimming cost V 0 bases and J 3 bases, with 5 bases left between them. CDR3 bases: TGTGCCAGCAGCTTAGAATCTTACACTGAAGCTTTCTTT. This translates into CASSLESYTEAFF. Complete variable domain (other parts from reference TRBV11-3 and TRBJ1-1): EAGVVQSPRYKIIEKKQPVAFWCNPISGHNTLYWYLQNLGQGPELLIRYENEEAVDDSQLPKDRFSAERLKGVDSTLKIQPAELGDSAVYLCASSLESYTEAFFGQGTRLTVV.

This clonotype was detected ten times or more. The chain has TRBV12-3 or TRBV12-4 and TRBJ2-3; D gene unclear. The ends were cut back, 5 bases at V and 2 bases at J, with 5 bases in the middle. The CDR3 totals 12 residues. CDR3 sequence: CASSTTTDTQYF. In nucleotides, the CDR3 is TGTGCCAGCAGTACCACCACAGATACGCAGTATTTT.